This T cell receptor beta chain was captured by sequencing in a study of T cells in Graves' hyperthyroidism and ophthalmopathy. About this clonotype itself: The antigen remains unidentified.

The source material, RNA transcripts, was used to amplify TCR beta CDR3 regions. During a first-round RT-PCR of the TCR CDR3, the HTBI primer set was used. TCRdb reprocessed the multiplex PCR reads with MiXCR, giving one entry per CDR3 protein. The repertoire holds roughly 500,000 distinct CDR3 sequences, 46% seen once, with under 20% in the top ten. A patient was excluded if there was uncontrolled infection, other autoimmune disease, pregnancy or lactation. Study results and limitations: Using 13 V-J features, a model discriminated ophthalmopathy from stable hyperthyroidism.

The receptor comes from an adult woman with Graves' disease, either hyperthyroidism or ophthalmopathy (not recorded which). The sequenced sample consisted of peripheral blood or thyroid tissue (not recorded which).

This chain's CDR3 is CASSKSGYTF. Written as DNA, the CDR3 is TGTGCCAGCAGTAAGAGTGGCTACACCTTC. The chain has TRBV12-3 or TRBV12-4 and TRBJ1-2; D is uncertain. The CDR3 is 10 amino acids. Trimming pared 5 bases from V and 7 bases from J, leaving 5 bases between.